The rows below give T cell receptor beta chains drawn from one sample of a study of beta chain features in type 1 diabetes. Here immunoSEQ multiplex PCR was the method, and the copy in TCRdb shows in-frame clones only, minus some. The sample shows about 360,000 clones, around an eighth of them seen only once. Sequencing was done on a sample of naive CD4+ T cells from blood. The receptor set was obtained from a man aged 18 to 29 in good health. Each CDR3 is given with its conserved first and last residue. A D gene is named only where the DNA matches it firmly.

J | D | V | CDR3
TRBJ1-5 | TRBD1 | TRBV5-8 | CASVGQINQPQHF
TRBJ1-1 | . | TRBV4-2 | CASTISGQSTEAFF
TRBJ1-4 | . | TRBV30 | CAWNRPGAREKLFF
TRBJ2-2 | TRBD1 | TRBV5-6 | CASSLGSGGTGELFF
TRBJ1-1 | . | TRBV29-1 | CSASGRHTEAFF
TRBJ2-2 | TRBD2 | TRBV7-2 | CASSWSLAEVGELFF
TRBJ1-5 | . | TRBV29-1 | CSVGPGDGDQPQHF
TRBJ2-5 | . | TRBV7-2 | CASSRRRGEETQYF
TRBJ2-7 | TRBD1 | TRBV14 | CASSPRTGGYEQYF
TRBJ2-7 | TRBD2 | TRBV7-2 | CASSLDTSGSRGQYF
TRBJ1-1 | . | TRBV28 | CASSWSDRTKAFF
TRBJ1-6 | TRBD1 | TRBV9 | CASSGMGQGYSPLHF
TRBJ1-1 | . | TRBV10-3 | CAISGWANLLNTEAFF
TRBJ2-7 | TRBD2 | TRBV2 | CASSRSGTDYEQYF
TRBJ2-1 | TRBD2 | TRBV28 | CASSSGTSGRDEQFF
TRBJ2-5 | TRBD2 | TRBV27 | CASSSGLAGGKTQYF
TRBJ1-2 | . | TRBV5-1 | CASSLGQTGANYGYTF
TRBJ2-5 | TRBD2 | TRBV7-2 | CASSSQSGLAEETQYF
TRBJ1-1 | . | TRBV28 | CASSLTVGLVAFF
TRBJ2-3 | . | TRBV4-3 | CASSQYPGRGLTDTQYF
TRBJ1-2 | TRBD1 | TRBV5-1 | CASSPGTGPTPYGYTF
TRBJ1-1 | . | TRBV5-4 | CASSLGAGHSPEAFF
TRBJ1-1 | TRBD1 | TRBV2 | CASSPRDRGREAFF
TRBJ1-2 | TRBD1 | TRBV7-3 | CASSSRTGDGYTF
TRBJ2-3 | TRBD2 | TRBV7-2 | CASSLRRGADTQYF
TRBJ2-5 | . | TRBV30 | CAWSSRETQYF
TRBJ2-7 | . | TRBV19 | CASSIGWGLDYEQYF
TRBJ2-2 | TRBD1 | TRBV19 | CASRTGGGTGELFF
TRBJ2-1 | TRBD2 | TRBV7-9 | CASSAGLAGAAFF
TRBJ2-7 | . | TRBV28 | CASRADSLPYEQYF
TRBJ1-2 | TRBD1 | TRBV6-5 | CASRYRQGWGYGYTF
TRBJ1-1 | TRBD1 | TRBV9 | CASSVEGQGAGTEAFF
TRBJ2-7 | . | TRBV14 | CASATAYEQYF
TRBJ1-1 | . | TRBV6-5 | CASSYDYTNEAFF
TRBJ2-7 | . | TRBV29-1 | CSVEARQGQSYEQYF
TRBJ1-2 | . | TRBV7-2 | CASVRPPNYGYTF
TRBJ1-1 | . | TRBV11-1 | CASTRRTGQNTEAFF
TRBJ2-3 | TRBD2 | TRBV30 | CAWSVGLAGGPADTQYF
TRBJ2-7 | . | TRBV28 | CASSLRRYEQYF
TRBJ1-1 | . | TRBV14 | CASSFYSGATEAFF
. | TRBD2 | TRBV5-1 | CASSLTGGRVDEQYF
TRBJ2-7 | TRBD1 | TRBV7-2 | CASSLGQVLSGEQYF
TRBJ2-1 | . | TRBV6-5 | CASRMGAIQEQFF
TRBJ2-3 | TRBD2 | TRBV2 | CASSEAGLAGMISTDTQYF
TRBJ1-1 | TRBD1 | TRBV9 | CASSVDGQGATEAFF